This T cell receptor (beta chain) was recovered during a study of blood T cell repertoires in COVID-19. As for the study in general: Material from acute and convalescent COVID-19 was sourced from the United States, Italy and Spain. From T cells, B-cell-depleted T cells, or PBMCs came the material, which was cDNA or gDNA.

This CDR3 is built from 13 residues. Between the trimmed V and J ends, which lost 8 bases and 1 base, there was a span of 11 bases. Authors' methods: Estimation of nucleated cell counts was performed using reference gene primer amplification. Sequenced by immunoSEQ multiplex PCR; TCRdb stores in-frame clones only, minus some. V and J calls and clone size follow that table, whereas D and trimming were derived from the DNA. Seen here are 85,000 to 120,000 clones, 84% observed once, and the top ten hold more than 9%. The chain carries TRBV12-3 or TRBV12-4 and TRBJ1-1; D ambiguous. The clonotype was recovered from a man aged 35 to 55 with active or convalescent COVID-19. Specimen: peripheral blood. CDR3 in amino acids: CASRSGWNTEAFF. CDR3 coding DNA: TGTGCCAGCCGATCCGGGTGGAACACTGAAGCTTTCTTT.